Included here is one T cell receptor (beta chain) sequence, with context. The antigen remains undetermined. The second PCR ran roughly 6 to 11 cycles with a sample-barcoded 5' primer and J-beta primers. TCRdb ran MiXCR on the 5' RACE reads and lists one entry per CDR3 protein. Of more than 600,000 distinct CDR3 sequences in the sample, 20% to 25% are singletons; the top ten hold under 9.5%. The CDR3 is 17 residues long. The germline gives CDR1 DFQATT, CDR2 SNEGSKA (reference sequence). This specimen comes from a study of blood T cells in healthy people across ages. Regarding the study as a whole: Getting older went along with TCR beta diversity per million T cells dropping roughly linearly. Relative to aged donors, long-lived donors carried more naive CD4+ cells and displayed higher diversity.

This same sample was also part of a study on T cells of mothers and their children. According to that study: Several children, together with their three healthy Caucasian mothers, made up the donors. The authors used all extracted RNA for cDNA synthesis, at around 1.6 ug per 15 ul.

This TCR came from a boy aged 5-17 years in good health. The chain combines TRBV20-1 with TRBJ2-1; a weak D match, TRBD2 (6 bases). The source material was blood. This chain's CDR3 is CSASRLAIDKFYNEQFF. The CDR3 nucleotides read TGCAGCGCCTCCCGGCTAGCGATAGATAAATTTTACAATGAGCAGTTCTTC.